These T cell receptor beta chains were read from a single sample in a study of OX40 agonist ivuxolimab in advanced cancers. This table comes from immunoSEQ multiplex PCR, and its TCRdb copy is limited to in-frame clones, with some not included. The table includes more than 65,000 clones, 85% detected once. The sequences come from CD4+ or CD8+ T cells sorted from blood, collected in a trial of the OX40 agonist ivuxolimab. The receptors here all came from an adult with an advanced solid tumor such as melanoma, head and neck, liver or kidney cancer. Both conserved end residues are part of each CDR3. Fields, in order: D gene, V gene, J gene, CDR3 length, clone size, CDR3 protein, CDR3 DNA. A D gene is named only where the DNA matches it firmly. Clone size is stated in some rows and not others, as once, few, many or a class when expanded.

TRBD1	TRBV28	TRBJ2-1	14	NA	CASRDRGSYNEQFF	TGTGCCAGCAGGGACAGGGGGTCCTACAATGAGCAGTTCTTC
NA	TRBV15	TRBJ1-4	15	NA	CATSREWRTNEKLFF	TGTGCCACCAGCAGAGAATGGAGGACTAATGAAAAACTGTTTTTT
TRBD1	TRBV19	TRBJ1-4	15	once	CASSTGQGAPEKLFF	TGTGCCAGTAGTACGGGACAGGGGGCGCCTGAAAAACTGTTTTTT
NA	TRBV21-1	TRBJ1-1	20	NA	CASSKRSVVRDRTKDTEAFF	TGTGCCAGCAGCAAGCGGTCGGTAGTCCGGGACAGGACTAAGGACACTGAAGCTTTCTTT
TRBD1	TRBV10-2	TRBJ1-1	14	NA	CASSQQGAFVEAFF	TGCGCCAGCAGTCAACAGGGGGCATTTGTTGAAGCTTTCTTT
TRBD1	TRBV7-6	TRBJ2-7	16	few	CASSSSPGQPSYEQYF	TGTGCCAGCAGCTCCAGCCCGGGACAGCCTTCCTACGAGCAGTACTTC
TRBD2	TRBV7-2	TRBJ2-7	15	NA	CASSTAGTTNYEQYF	TGTGCCAGCAGCACAGCCGGGACTACTAACTACGAGCAGTACTTC
NA	TRBV9	TRBJ1-4	16	NA	CASSTRGGGPNEKLFF	TGTGCCAGCAGCACCCGGGGTGGGGGGCCCAATGAAAAACTGTTTTTT
NA	TRBV6-1	TRBJ2-7	14	NA	CASSEGAISYEQYF	TGTGCCAGCAGTGAGGGGGCGATCAGCTACGAGCAGTACTTC
NA	TRBV25-1	TRBJ1-4	16	NA	CASTLSGGPGGEKLFF	TGTGCCAGCACCCTAAGTGGGGGACCCGGAGGTGAAAAACTGTTTTTT
TRBD1	TRBV10-3	TRBJ1-6	14	NA	CAIRPDRGSSPLHF	TGTGCCATCAGACCCGACAGGGGGAGTTCACCCCTCCACTTT
NA	TRBV9	TRBJ1-3	17	NA	CASSPRTVIGPGNTIYF	TGTGCCAGCAGCCCGAGAACCGTGATTGGGCCAGGGAACACCATATATTTT
TRBD1	TRBV6-5	TRBJ1-3	15	NA	CASRLDRNSGNTIYF	TGTGCCAGCAGATTGGACAGGAACTCTGGAAACACCATATATTTT
TRBD2	TRBV19	TRBJ2-3	15	once	CASSSTSGGADTQYF	TGTGCCAGTAGCTCGACTAGCGGGGGGGCAGATACGCAGTATTTT
TRBD2	TRBV7-9	TRBJ2-7	17	NA	CASSTRTSGRAPYEQYF	TGTGCCAGCAGCACCCGGACTAGCGGGAGGGCCCCGTACGAGCAGTACTTC
NA	TRBV30	TRBJ2-1	12	NA	CAWRLSGSEQFF	TGTGCCTGGAGACTTTCCGGGAGTGAGCAGTTCTTC
NA	TRBV11-3	TRBJ2-7	14	NA	CASSVLGFPYEQYF	TGTGCCAGCAGCGTACTCGGGTTCCCCTACGAGCAGTACTTC
TRBD1	TRBV6-4	TRBJ2-7	14	few	CARRTGADNNEQYF	TGTGCCAGACGGACAGGGGCGGATAATAACGAGCAGTACTTC
TRBD1	TRBV19	TRBJ2-7	15	NA	CASSDPGTGLYEQYF	TGTGCCAGTAGTGACCCCGGGACAGGGCTCTACGAGCAGTACTTC
NA	TRBV18	TRBJ1-1	14	NA	CASSQGSGKTEAFF	TGTGCCAGCTCACAGGGGTCGGGAAAAACTGAAGCTTTCTTT
NA	TRBV9	TRBJ2-3	15	NA	CASSPRTVSTDTQYF	TGTGCCAGCAGCCCAAGGACCGTAAGCACAGATACGCAGTATTTT
NA	TRBV27	TRBJ2-3	17	NA	CASSLWVMGGSGYTQYF	TGTGCCAGCAGTTTATGGGTCATGGGGGGTTCGGGGTATACGCAGTATTTT
NA	TRBV19	TRBJ2-7	14	NA	CASSIGAAAREQYF	TGTGCCAGTAGTATCGGCGCAGCGGCTCGGGAGCAGTACTTC
TRBD2	TRBV6-5	TRBJ2-5	15	NA	CASSYETAGVETQYF	TGTGCCAGCAGTTACGAGACAGCGGGAGTAGAGACCCAGTACTTC
NA	TRBV7-6	TRBJ1-3	14	NA	CASSLAGAGNTIYF	TGTGCCAGCAGCTTGGCAGGGGCTGGAAACACCATATATTTT
TRBD2	TRBV11-3	TRBJ2-7	15	NA	CASSLDSGIFREQYF	TGTGCCAGCAGCTTAGACAGCGGGATCTTCCGCGAGCAGTACTTC
TRBD1	TRBV11-2	TRBJ2-2	15	NA	CASSSGTGSTGELFF	TGTGCCAGCAGCTCCGGGACAGGGAGCACCGGGGAGCTGTTTTTT
NA	TRBV30	TRBJ2-4	12	few	CAWSPGRAIQYF	TGTGCCTGGAGTCCAGGGCGCGCCATTCAGTACTTC
NA	TRBV11-2	TRBJ2-7	13	NA	CASSFTGAYEQYF	TGTGCCAGCAGCTTTACTGGAGCTTACGAGCAGTACTTC
NA	TRBV15	TRBJ1-6	15	NA	CATSRGRQANSPLHF	TGTGCCACCAGCAGAGGACGGCAGGCCAATTCACCCCTCCACTTT
NA	TRBV19	TRBJ2-5	14	NA	CASSFFSGAETQYF	TGTGCCAGTAGTTTCTTTTCAGGGGCCGAGACCCAGTACTTC
NA	TRBV4-3	TRBJ1-5	14	NA	CASSQDPGSQPQHF	TGCGCCAGCAGCCAAGATCCGGGAAGTCAGCCCCAGCATTTT
NA	TRBV5-4	TRBJ2-5	14	once	CASSVGTTQETQYF	TGTGCCAGCAGCGTCGGGACAACCCAAGAGACCCAGTACTTC
NA	TRBV4-3	TRBJ1-5	16	NA	CASSPSTGNSNQPQHF	TGCGCCAGCAGCCCCAGCACAGGAAATAGCAATCAGCCCCAGCATTTT
TRBD1	TRBV7-9	TRBJ1-1	14	once	CASSFTGADTEAFF	TGTGCCAGCAGCTTTACAGGGGCGGACACTGAAGCTTTCTTT